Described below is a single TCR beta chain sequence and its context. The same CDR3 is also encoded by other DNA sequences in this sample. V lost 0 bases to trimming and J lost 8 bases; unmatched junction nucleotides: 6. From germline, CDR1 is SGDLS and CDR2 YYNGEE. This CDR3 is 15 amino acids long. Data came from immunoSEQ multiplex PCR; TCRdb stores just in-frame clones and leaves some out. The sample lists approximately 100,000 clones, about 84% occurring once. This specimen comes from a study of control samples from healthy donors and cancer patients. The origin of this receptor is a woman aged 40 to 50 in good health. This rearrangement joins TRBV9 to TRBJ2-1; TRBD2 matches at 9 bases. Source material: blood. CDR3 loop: CASSVGGGALDEQFF. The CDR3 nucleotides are TGTGCCAGCAGCGTAGGCGGGGGGGCCCTGGATGAGCAGTTCTTC.